This TCR beta chain derives from a study of OX40 agonist ivuxolimab in advanced cancers. Some clones are missing from TCRdb's copy, which holds only in-frame ones; the method was immunoSEQ multiplex PCR. The table lists roughly 150,000 clones, approximately 94% of them singletons. This CDR3 is 18 amino acids long. The ends lost 9 bases at V and 5 bases at J; junction bases unmatched: 18. In germline, CDR1 is MGHRA, CDR2 YSYEKL. The receptor comes from an adult with an advanced solid tumor such as melanoma, head and neck, liver or kidney cancer. The sample consisted of CD4+ or CD8+ T cells sorted from blood, taken in a trial of the OX40 agonist ivuxolimab. The chain joins TRBV4-1 to TRBJ2-7; 14 nucleotides match TRBD2. In DNA, the CDR3 is TGCGCCAGTAATGCGGGACTAGCGGGGGCCTTAGGGTGGGACGAGCAGTACTTC. Its protein product is CASNAGLAGALGWDEQYF.